Each of the 30 T cell receptor beta chains below was sequenced from the same sample in a study of blood T cell repertoires in COVID-19. Libraries were prepared by immunoSEQ multiplex PCR; TCRdb keeps only in-frame clonotypes and omits some of them. The data contain over 120,000 clones, roughly 84% of them singletons. The sequencing sample was made of peripheral blood. Every receptor here comes from a woman aged 55-69 years with acute or convalescent COVID-19.

Only one count was recorded for this clone. The V gene is TRBV11-3, the J gene TRBJ2-5; 12 bases align to TRBD2. This CDR3 comprises 15 residues. CDR1 SGHNT and CDR2 YENEEA come from the germline V gene. V shed 5 bases, J shed 5 bases, and the junction held 6 bases outside the gene matches. The CDR3 DNA sequence: TGTGCCAGCAGCCAACGACTAGCGGGAGTGGAGACCCAGTACTTC. Translating gives CASSQRLAGVETQYF.

The rearrangement links TRBV30 to TRBJ2-5; tentative D call: TRBD2 (6 bases). V lost 4 bases and J 1 base, leaving 19 bases between the germline ends. Germline CDR1 GTSNPN, CDR2 SVGIG (reference sequence). The CDR3 sequence is 16 residues long. For the CDR3, the DNA is TGTGCCTGGACGCCCTTACCACTAGCAGGCCAAGAGACCCAGTACTTC. Protein sequence: CAWTPLPLAGQETQYF. Using reference TRBV30 and TRBJ2-5 for the parts outside the CDR3, the full variable domain is SQTIHQWPATLVQPVGSPLSLECTVEGTSNPNLYWYRQAAGRGLQLLFYSVGIGQISSEVPQNLSASRPQDRQFILSSKKLLLSDSGFYLCAWTPLPLAGQETQYFGPGTRLLVL.

The genes are TRBV2 and TRBJ2-1, with 10 positions matching TRBD2. Germline CDR1 and CDR2: SNHLY and FYNNEI. After removal of 10 bases from V and 6 bases from J, the junction contained 12 bases not matched to a gene. CDR3 size: 15 residues. The CDR3 DNA reads TGTGCCAACCTGCTCCGGACTAGCGGAGGCAATGAGCAGTTCTTC. It is translated as CANLLRTSGGNEQFF.

This chain joins TRBV5-1 and TRBJ2-7, with TRBD1 as a possible D gene (6 bases). Germline CDR1 SGHRS, CDR2 YFSETQ. The CDR3 is 16 residues long. With 0 bases removed from V and 0 bases from J, the gap between germline ends came to 13 bases. This chain's CDR3 is CASSLEQGYNSYEQYF. CDR3 in DNA: TGCGCCAGCAGCTTGGAACAGGGTTATAACTCCTACGAGCAGTACTTC.

The genes are TRBV3-1 (or the pseudogene TRBV3-2) and TRBJ2-2; TRBD2 matches 14 bases. This CDR3 region has 18 residues. CDR1 is LGHDT, CDR2 YNNKEL, per germline (reference sequence). V gave up 1 base and J gave up 5 bases; unmatched junction bases: 6. CDR3 DNA: TGTGCCAGCAGCCAAGGACTAGCGGGAGGGCCCATTACCGGGGAGCTGTTTTTT. Residues: CASSQGLAGGPITGELFF.

This chain links TRBV27 with TRBJ2-3; weak D call: TRBD1 (5 bases). Germline V gene lookup returns CDR1 MNHEY and CDR2 SMNVEV (reference sequence). This CDR3 comprises 15 residues. V lost 4 bases and J 4 bases, leaving 15 bases between the germline ends. CDR3 loop: CASSWGTAFADTQYF. The DNA for the CDR3 is TGTGCCAGCAGTTGGGGCACAGCTTTTGCAGATACGCAGTATTTT.

This chain uses TRBV2 with TRBJ1-2, with TRBD1 matching 7 bases. After removal of 6 bases from V and 3 bases from J, the junction contained 16 bases not matched to a gene. This CDR3 contains 17 residues. Germline CDR1 reads SNHLY; CDR2 reads FYNNEI. CDR3 amino acids: CASSGVTDRAFDYGYTF. As DNA, the CDR3 is TGTGCCAGCAGCGGGGTTACCGACAGGGCCTTCGACTATGGCTACACCTTC.

The chain combines TRBV28 with TRBJ2-7; D call uncertain. V lost 8 bases to trimming and J lost 2 bases, with 13 bases between them. The germline CDR1 and CDR2 sequences are MDHEN and SYDVKM. The CDR3 runs to 13 residues. The CDR3 DNA follows: TGTGCCAGCTCCACCGGAGAGCCCTACGAGCAGTACTTC. Translation: CASSTGEPYEQYF.

The chain uses TRBV10-3 and TRBJ1-2, with D perhaps matching TRBD1 (5 bases). The length of the CDR3 is 13 residues. V was cut by 3 bases and J by 8 bases, with 13 bases left in between. The germline V gene encodes CDR1 ENHRY and CDR2 SYGVKD. The CDR3 protein is CAISDRGERGYTF. CDR3 DNA: TGTGCCATCAGTGATCGGGGGGAGCGAGGCTACACCTTC.

The rearrangement joins TRBV7-9 to TRBJ1-1, with D possibly being TRBD1 (6 bases). Germline values: CDR1 SEHNR, CDR2 FQNEAQ (reference sequence). V dropped 4 bases and J dropped 1 base, with 16 bases sitting between them. This CDR3 comprises 16 residues. CDR3 protein: CASSSNTGQSNTEAFF. The CDR3 coding sequence is TGTGCCAGCAGCTCGAATACCGGACAGTCGAACACTGAAGCTTTCTTT.

The chain recombines TRBV20-1 with TRBJ2-5; tentatively, D is TRBD1 (5 bases). This CDR3 is built from 14 residues. The V end lost 3 bases, the J end lost 5 bases, and 16 bases lay between the germline ends. Germline V gene sequence: CDR1 DFQATT, CDR2 SNEGSKA (reference sequence). CDR3 amino acids: CSASKGSAGETQYF. CDR3 DNA: TGCAGTGCTAGTAAGGGGTCCGCCGGGGAGACCCAGTACTTC.

The gene calls are TRBV7-9 and TRBJ1-6; D is possibly TRBD1 (5 bases). This CDR3 is built from 14 residues. Trimming stripped 1 base from V and 6 bases from J, with 7 bases between. Germline values: CDR1 SEHNR, CDR2 FQNEAQ (reference sequence). CDR3 coding DNA: TGTGCCAGCAGCTTAGGGGGGGGTAATTCACCCCTCCACTTT. Its protein product is CASSLGGGNSPLHF. The entire variable domain, with the rest obtained from reference TRBV7-9 and TRBJ1-6, is as follows: DTGVSQNPRHKITKRGQNVTFRCDPISEHNRLYWYRQTLGQGPEFLTYFQNEAQLEKSRLLSDRFSAERPKGSFSTLEIQRTEQGDSAMYLCASSLGGGNSPLHFGNGTRLTVT.

This clone was detected a few times. This chain uses TRBV10-3 with TRBJ1-2; TRBD1 is a possible D gene (5 bases). Trimming pared 4 bases from V and 8 bases from J, leaving 11 bases between. Germline values: CDR1 ENHRY, CDR2 SYGVKD. The CDR3 sequence is 12 residues long. In nucleotides, the CDR3 is TGTGCCATCAGTGGGGGTCAGGGAGGCTACACCTTC. Residues: CAISGGQGGYTF.

This clone was picked up a small number of times. The J gene is TRBJ1-6, the V gene TRBV5-1; D perhaps matches TRBD1 (6 bases). Trimming took off 0 bases at V and 10 bases at J, with 17 bases between the two ends. The V gene's germline CDR1 is SGHRS and CDR2 YFSETQ. This CDR3 contains 16 residues. This CDR3 reads CASSLEEGGRWSPLHF. CDR3 coding DNA: TGCGCCAGCAGCTTGGAGGAGGGGGGGAGATGGTCACCCCTCCACTTT.

The V and J genes are TRBV14 and TRBJ2-2, with D perhaps TRBD2 (6 bases). CDR1 is SGHDN and CDR2 is FVKESK in the germline V gene. This CDR3 comprises 16 residues. V gave up 2 bases and J gave up 3 bases, with 13 bases separating them. The CDR3 protein is CASSQTLAGHTGELFF. The DNA for the CDR3 is TGTGCCAGCAGCCAAACGTTGGCGGGACACACCGGGGAGCTGTTTTTT.

This chain uses TRBV11-2 with TRBJ1-1; no clear D gene. Trimming left V 7 bases short and J 4 bases short, with 28 bases between. This CDR3 spans 18 amino acids. CDR1 is SGHAT, CDR2 FQNNGV, per germline. CDR3 protein: CASTLRSTPGAKSTEAFF. The CDR3 coding sequence is TGTGCCAGCACCCTTAGGAGCACACCCGGAGCGAAGAGCACTGAAGCTTTCTTT.

The gene calls are TRBV30 and TRBJ2-2, with D perhaps matching TRBD1 (6 bases). V was pared by 3 bases and J by 3 bases, with 11 bases between. Germline CDR1 GTSNPN, CDR2 SVGIG (reference sequence). CDR3 size: 14 residues. CDR3 protein: CAWRGTGHTGELFF. In nucleotides, the CDR3 is TGTGCCTGGAGGGGTACAGGGCACACCGGGGAGCTGTTTTTT.

The V gene is TRBV4-1, the J gene TRBJ2-5; 10 nucleotides match TRBD2. Germline V lookup: CDR1 MGHRA, CDR2 YSYEKL. The CDR3 loop spans 17 amino acids. V lost 0 bases, J lost 5 bases, and 9 bases stayed unmatched. DNA for the CDR3: TGCGCCAGCAGCCAAGAGTCCAGCGGGAGGGCCGAGGAGACCCAGTACTTC. Its protein product is CASSQESSGRAEETQYF.

This clone was recorded only once. This chain connects TRBV4-1 to TRBJ1-5; unclear D gene. V was pared by 4 bases and J by 0 bases, with 10 bases between. The CDR3 sequence is 15 residues long. The V gene's germline CDR1 is MGHRA and CDR2 YSYEKL. In nucleotides, the CDR3 is TGCGCCAGCAGCCTCCGTGTTCCTAGCAATCAGCCCCAGCATTTT. It translates to CASSLRVPSNQPQHF.

The chain uses TRBV11-2 and TRBJ2-6; D uncertain. The V and J ends lost 4 bases and 4 bases respectively, with 8 bases between them. The CDR3 spans 14 residues. Per germline, CDR1 SGHAT and CDR2 FQNNGV. CDR3: CASSSGSGANVLTF. The CDR3 DNA sequence: TGTGCCAGCAGCTCCGGGTCAGGGGCCAACGTCCTGACTTTC.

This sequence joins TRBV28 and TRBJ2-3; the D gene is possibly TRBD1 (7 bases). Germline assignment: CDR1 MDHEN and CDR2 SYDVKM. This CDR3 contains 17 residues. The ends were cut back, 4 bases at V and 4 bases at J, with 21 bases in the middle. The CDR3 sequence is CASSSPLADRTPDTQYF. Here the CDR3 DNA reads TGTGCCAGCAGTTCCCCGTTAGCGGACAGGACCCCAGATACGCAGTATTTT.

The chain combines TRBV28 with TRBJ1-5; the D is unclear. The germline gives CDR1 MDHEN, CDR2 SYDVKM. V was cut by 7 bases and J by 2 bases, with 15 bases left in between. The CDR3 is made up of 15 amino acids. The CDR3 loop is CASNVEGEGNQPQHF. For the CDR3, the DNA is TGTGCCAGCAATGTGGAGGGAGAGGGCAATCAGCCCCAGCATTTT.

The chain employs TRBV28 and TRBJ2-2; TRBD2 matches at 10 bases. Germline assignment: CDR1 MDHEN and CDR2 SYDVKM. V trimming: 6 bases; J trimming: 1 base; junction bases outside the gene matches: 8. The CDR3 loop spans 17 amino acids. Written as DNA, the CDR3 is TGTGCCAGCAGCTACTCAATAGCGGGGGGGAACACCGGGGAGCTGTTTTTT. It translates to CASSYSIAGGNTGELFF.

This chain uses TRBV28 with TRBJ1-2, with 8 bases lining up with TRBD1. Trimming cost V 2 bases and J 6 bases; bases outside gene matches: 2. CDR1 and CDR2 (germline): MDHEN, SYDVKM. The CDR3 is 13 residues long. As DNA, the CDR3 is TGTGCCAGCAGTTTAGGACAGGGTGATGGCTACACCTTC. It codes for CASSLGQGDGYTF.

This clone was recorded once. This chain connects TRBV14 to TRBJ1-1; unclear D gene. The V end lost 3 bases, the J end lost 0 bases, and 8 bases lay between the germline ends. This CDR3 has 14 residues. Germline V gene lookup returns CDR1 SGHDN and CDR2 FVKESK. The chain's CDR3 is CASSQPRMNTEAFF. Here the CDR3 DNA reads TGTGCCAGCAGCCAGCCTAGAATGAACACTGAAGCTTTCTTT.

The rearrangement links TRBV27 to TRBJ1-1; 10 bases map to TRBD1. Trimming cost V 6 bases and J 5 bases; bases outside gene matches: 6. Germline loops: CDR1 MNHEY, CDR2 SMNVEV (reference sequence). The CDR3 has 14 amino acids. The CDR3 spells CASRKTGGVTEAFF. The CDR3 bases are TGTGCCAGCAGGAAGACAGGGGGCGTGACTGAAGCTTTCTTT.

This clone was seen ten or more times. The chain carries TRBV3-1 (or the pseudogene TRBV3-2) and TRBJ2-7, with D unresolved. V was clipped by 1 base and J by 3 bases, with 10 bases between them. This CDR3 has 14 residues. CDR1 and CDR2 from the germline V gene are LGHDT and YNNKEL (reference sequence). CDR3 coding DNA: TGTGCCAGCAGCCAAGCTTACAATTTCTACGAGCAGTACTTC. Amino acids: CASSQAYNFYEQYF.

V and J are TRBV6-5 and TRBJ2-5; maybe TRBD1 (5 bases). Germline loops: CDR1 MNHEY, CDR2 SVGAGI. The CDR3 is 13 residues long. V lost 5 bases and J lost 5, with 12 bases in between. CDR3 in amino acids: CASSQGRSETQYF. CDR3 in DNA: TGTGCCAGCAGTCAGGGTAGATCGGAGACCCAGTACTTC.

A few counts support this clone. The V gene is TRBV29-1, the J gene TRBJ2-7, with a weak D call TRBD1 (5 bases). Trimming took off 4 bases at V and 5 bases at J, with 9 bases between the two ends. Germline CDR1 is SQVTM and CDR2 is ANQGSEA. The length of the CDR3 is 11 residues. The CDR3 region has the DNA TGCAGCGTTGGCTGGGGCCACGAGCAGTACTTC. Translating gives CSVGWGHEQYF.

Of note for this clone: Other DNA sequences from this sample encode an identical CDR3 as well. The J gene is TRBJ2-7, the V gene TRBV27; D gene ambiguous. Trimming left V 5 bases short and J 0 bases short, with 8 bases between. Germline V gene lookup returns CDR1 MNHEY and CDR2 SMNVEV (reference sequence). The CDR3 extends over 13 amino acids. CDR3 amino acids: CASSPGASYEQYF. CDR3 nucleotide sequence: TGTGCCAGCAGTCCGGGTGCCTCCTACGAGCAGTACTTC.